One and the same sample provided the 4 T cell receptor beta chains below, sequenced in a study of blood T cell repertoires in COVID-19. Libraries were prepared by immunoSEQ multiplex PCR; TCRdb keeps only in-frame clonotypes and omits some of them. Of a few hundred thousand clones in the sample, about nine tenths were seen once. The sample consisted of peripheral blood. These receptors originate from a man in his fifties with acute or convalescent COVID-19.

V gene TRBV6-1 combines with J gene TRBJ1-1; D remains ambiguous. V lost 4 bases, J lost 1 base, and 16 bases lay in between. This CDR3 comprises 16 residues. Germline lookup yields CDR1 MNHNS and CDR2 SASEGT. The CDR3 loop reads CASSVKTPVGNTEAFF. In DNA, the CDR3 is TGTGCCAGCAGTGTTAAGACACCGGTTGGGAACACTGAAGCTTTCTTT.

The rearrangement uses TRBV3-1 (or the pseudogene TRBV3-2) and TRBJ2-6; D not certain. The CDR3 contains 16 residues. Germline V gene lookup returns CDR1 LGHDT and CDR2 YNNKEL (reference sequence). V lost 2 bases and J 4 bases, leaving 12 bases between the germline ends. CDR3 amino acids: CASSQRGTNGANVLTF. Written as DNA, the CDR3 is TGTGCCAGCAGCCAACGAGGAACTAACGGGGCCAACGTCCTGACTTTC.

V usage is TRBV9 and J usage is TRBJ1-2; D unresolved. Germline loops: CDR1 SGDLS, CDR2 YYNGEE. The CDR3 totals 15 residues. V was clipped by 0 bases and J by 0 bases, with 9 bases between them. The CDR3 DNA follows: TGTGCCAGCAGCGTAGGAGGTTGGTCTAACTATGGCTACACCTTC. It translates to CASSVGGWSNYGYTF.

In the case of this clone: This sample also contains other DNA sequences that code for the same CDR3. The V call is TRBV5-4, the J call TRBJ1-2; TRBD1 might be the D (5 bases). The CDR3 has 13 residues. Per the germline V gene, CDR1 is SGHNT and CDR2 is YYREEE (reference sequence). The V gene lost 2 bases and the J gene lost 8 bases, with 13 bases spanning the gap. CDR3 DNA sequence: TGTGCCAGCAGCTTAAGGCAGGGAGGCGGCTACACCTTC. This translates into CASSLRQGGGYTF.